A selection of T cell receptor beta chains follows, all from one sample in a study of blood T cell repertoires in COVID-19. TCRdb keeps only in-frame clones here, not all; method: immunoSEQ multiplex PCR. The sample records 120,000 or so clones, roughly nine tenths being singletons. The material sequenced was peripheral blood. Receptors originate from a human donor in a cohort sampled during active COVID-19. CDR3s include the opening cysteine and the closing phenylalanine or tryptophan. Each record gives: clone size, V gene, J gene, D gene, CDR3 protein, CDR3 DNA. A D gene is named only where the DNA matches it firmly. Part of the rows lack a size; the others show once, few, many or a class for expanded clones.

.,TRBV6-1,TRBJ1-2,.,CASSEGSTVLTYGYTF,TGTGCCAGCAGTGAAGGTTCCACGGTGTTAACCTATGGCTACACCTTC
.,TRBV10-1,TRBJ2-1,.,CASSELRDGQNEQFF,TGCGCCAGCAGTGAACTCAGGGATGGACAGAATGAGCAGTTCTTC
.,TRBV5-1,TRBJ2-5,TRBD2,CASSPRTSGRGETQYF,TGCGCCAGCAGCCCGCGGACTAGCGGGAGAGGGGAGACCCAGTACTTC
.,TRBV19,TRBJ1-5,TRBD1,CASSIFWGQGVFGQPQHF,TGTGCCAGTAGTATTTTTTGGGGTCAGGGGGTCTTTGGGCAGCCCCAGCATTTT
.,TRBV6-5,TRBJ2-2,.,CASSYTDGVGGELFF,TGTGCCAGCAGTTACACTGACGGGGTTGGAGGGGAGCTGTTTTTT
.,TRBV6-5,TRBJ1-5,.,CASSYSGVKNQPQHF,TGTGCCAGCAGTTACTCAGGGGTTAAGAATCAGCCCCAGCATTTT
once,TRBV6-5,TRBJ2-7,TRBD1,CASSFDRGDYEQYF,TGTGCCAGCAGTTTCGACAGGGGCGATTACGAGCAGTACTTC
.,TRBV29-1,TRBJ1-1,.,CSVARANTEAFF,TGCAGCGTTGCCAGGGCGAACACTGAAGCTTTCTTT
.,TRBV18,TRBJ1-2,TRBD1,CASSPQRSGTGSQTAYGYTF,TGTGCCAGCTCACCGCAACGTTCCGGGACAGGGAGTCAAACTGCCTATGGCTACACCTTC
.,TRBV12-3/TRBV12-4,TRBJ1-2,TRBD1,CASSWGQGAGYTF,TGTGCCAGCAGTTGGGGGCAGGGGGCTGGCTACACCTTC
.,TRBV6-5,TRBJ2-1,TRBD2,CASSYFGGGNEQFF,TGTGCCAGCAGTTACTTTGGGGGGGGCAATGAGCAGTTCTTC
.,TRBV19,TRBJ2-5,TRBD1,CASSPRGHTGEGETQYF,TGTGCCAGTAGTCCGAGGGGACACACAGGGGAAGGAGAGACCCAGTACTTC
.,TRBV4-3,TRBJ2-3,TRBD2,CASSPFWGTSGADTQYF,TGCGCCAGCAGCCCTTTCTGGGGGACTAGCGGGGCAGATACGCAGTATTTT
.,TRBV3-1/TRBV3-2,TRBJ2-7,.,CASSEGGGGYEQYF,TGTGCCAGCAGCGAAGGAGGTGGCGGGTACGAGCAGTACTTC
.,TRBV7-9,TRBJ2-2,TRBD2,CASRPGLAGGGELFF,TGTGCCAGCAGACCTGGACTAGCGGGAGGCGGGGAGCTGTTTTTT
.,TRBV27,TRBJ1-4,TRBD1,CASSPRGQATNEKLFF,TGTGCCAGCAGTCCACGGGGACAGGCAACTAATGAAAAACTGTTTTTT
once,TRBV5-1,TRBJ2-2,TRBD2,CASSLPGLAGEIGELFF,TGCGCCAGCAGCTTACCGGGACTAGCGGGAGAGATCGGGGAGCTGTTTTTT
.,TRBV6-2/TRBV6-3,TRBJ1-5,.,CASSTSGRANQPQHF,TGTGCCAGCAGTACCTCGGGGAGGGCCAATCAGCCCCAGCATTTT
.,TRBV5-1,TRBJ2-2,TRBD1,CASSRGQGTNTGELFF,TGCGCCAGCAGCAGGGGACAGGGGACGAACACCGGGGAGCTGTTTTTT
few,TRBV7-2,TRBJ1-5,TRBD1,CASSLGTGYEQPQHF,TGTGCCAGCAGCTTAGGGACAGGGTATGAGCAGCCCCAGCATTTT
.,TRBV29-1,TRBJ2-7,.,CSVEVSYEQYF,TGCAGCGTTGAAGTATCGTACGAGCAGTACTTC
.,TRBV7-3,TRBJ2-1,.,CASSPQGNYNEQFF,TGTGCCAGCAGCCCACAGGGAAACTACAATGAGCAGTTCTTC
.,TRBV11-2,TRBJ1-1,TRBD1,CASSNRQGGDTEAFF,TGTGCCAGCAGCAACCGACAGGGCGGTGACACTGAAGCTTTCTTT
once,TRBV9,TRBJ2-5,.,CASSVGGVRSQETQYF,TGTGCCAGCAGCGTAGGGGGAGTCAGAAGCCAAGAGACCCAGTACTTC
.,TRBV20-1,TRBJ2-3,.,CSASFKRSTDTQYF,TGCAGTGCTAGTTTTAAGCGAAGCACAGATACGCAGTATTTT
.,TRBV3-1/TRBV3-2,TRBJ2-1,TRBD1,CASSQVGQAILGNEQFF,TGTGCCAGCAGCCAAGTTGGACAGGCCATCCTTGGCAATGAGCAGTTCTTC
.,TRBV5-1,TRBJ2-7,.,CASSLVHVYEQYF,TGCGCCAGCAGCTTGGTACACGTCTACGAGCAGTACTTC
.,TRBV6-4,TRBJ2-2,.,CASTAAPGTGELFF,TGTGCCAGCACGGCGGCACCAGGGACCGGGGAGCTGTTTTTT
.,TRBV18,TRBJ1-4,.,CASSPPSRENLFF,TGTGCCAGCTCACCACCTAGCAGGGAAAATTTGTTTTTT
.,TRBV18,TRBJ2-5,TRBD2,CASSPRGTSLSGGRETQYF,TGTGCCAGCTCACCGCGCGGGACTAGCTTATCCGGGGGTCGAGAGACCCAGTACTTC
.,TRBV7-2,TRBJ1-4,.,CATRGGAQRKLFF,TGTGCCACCCGCGGGGGCGCGCAGAGGAAACTGTTTTTT
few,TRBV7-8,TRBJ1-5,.,CASSPDTVNQPQHF,TGTGCCAGCAGCCCAGACACCGTCAATCAGCCCCAGCATTTT
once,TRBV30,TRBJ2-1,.,CAWSYVSLEQFF,TGTGCCTGGAGTTATGTTTCACTTGAGCAGTTCTTC
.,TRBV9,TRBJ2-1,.,CASSATSLIYNEQFF,TGTGCCAGCAGCGCCACTAGCCTAATTTACAATGAGCAGTTCTTC
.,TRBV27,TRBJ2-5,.,CASSYTTGQETQYF,TGTGCCAGCAGTTACACCACAGGGCAAGAGACCCAGTACTTC
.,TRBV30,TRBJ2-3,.,CAWSAFGADTQYF,TGTGCCTGGAGCGCGTTTGGGGCCGATACGCAGTATTTT
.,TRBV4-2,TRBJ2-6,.,CASSQGAGTRNSGANVLTF,TGTGCCAGCAGCCAGGGAGCCGGGACACGCAACTCTGGGGCCAACGTCCTGACTTTC
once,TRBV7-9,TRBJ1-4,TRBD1,CASSPYRGQNEKLFF,TGTGCCAGCAGCCCATACAGGGGGCAGAATGAAAAACTGTTTTTT
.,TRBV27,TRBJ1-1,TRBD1,CASGGQGRTYTEAFF,TGTGCCAGCGGCGGACAGGGGAGGACGTACACTGAAGCTTTCTTT
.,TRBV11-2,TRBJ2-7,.,CASSLELAEGYEQYF,TGTGCCAGCAGCTTAGAGTTAGCGGAGGGCTACGAGCAGTACTTC
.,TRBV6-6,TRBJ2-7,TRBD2,CASSYDLAGGEQYF,TGTGCCAGCAGTTACGACCTAGCGGGGGGCGAGCAGTACTTC
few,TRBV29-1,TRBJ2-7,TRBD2,CSVEPTKGGANEQYF,TGCAGCGTTGAGCCGACTAAGGGAGGGGCAAACGAGCAGTACTTC
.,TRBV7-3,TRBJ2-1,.,CASSLALGGKNEQFF,TGTGCCAGCAGCTTAGCTTTAGGGGGAAAGAATGAGCAGTTCTTC
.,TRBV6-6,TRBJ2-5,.,CASSYSGGTIQETQYF,TGTGCCAGCAGTTACTCGGGAGGCACTATCCAAGAGACCCAGTACTTC
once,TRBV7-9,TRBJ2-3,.,CASSSGVPFGPQYF,TGTGCCAGCAGCTCGGGGGTACCTTTCGGCCCGCAGTATTTT
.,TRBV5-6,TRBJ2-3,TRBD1,CASGRQGSTDTQYF,TGTGCCAGCGGACGACAGGGTAGCACAGATACGCAGTATTTT
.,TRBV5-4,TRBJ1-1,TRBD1,CASSLSGTVNTEAFF,TGTGCCAGCAGCTTATCCGGGACAGTGAACACTGAAGCTTTCTTT
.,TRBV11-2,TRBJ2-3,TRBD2,CASSSTPGVAGSTDTQYF,TGTGCCAGCAGCTCAACTCCCGGGGTAGCGGGTAGCACAGATACGCAGTATTTT
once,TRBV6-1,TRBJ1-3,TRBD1,CASSERARGRENTIYF,TGTGCCAGCAGTGAAAGGGCCAGGGGGCGCGAAAACACCATATATTTT
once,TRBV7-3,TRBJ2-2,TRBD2,CASSRGVNTGELFF,TGTGCCAGCAGCCGGGGGGTGAACACCGGGGAGCTGTTTTTT
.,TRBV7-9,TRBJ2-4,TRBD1,CASSSGRTGAKNIQYF,TGTGCCAGCAGCTCCGGACGGACAGGGGCCAAAAACATTCAGTACTTC
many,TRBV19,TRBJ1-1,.,CASSITRATTEAFF,TGTGCCAGTAGTATAACCAGGGCGACCACTGAAGCTTTCTTT
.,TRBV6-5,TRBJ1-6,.,CASSYSRGGRRSPLHF,TGTGCCAGCAGTTACTCGAGGGGGGGAAGGAGATCACCCCTCCACTTT
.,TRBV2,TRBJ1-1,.,CASSEKRRGNTEAFF,TGTGCCAGCAGTGAAAAGCGACGAGGGAACACTGAAGCTTTCTTT
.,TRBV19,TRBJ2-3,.,CASSFADSTGDTQYF,TGTGCCAGTAGTTTTGCGGACAGCACGGGAGATACGCAGTATTTT